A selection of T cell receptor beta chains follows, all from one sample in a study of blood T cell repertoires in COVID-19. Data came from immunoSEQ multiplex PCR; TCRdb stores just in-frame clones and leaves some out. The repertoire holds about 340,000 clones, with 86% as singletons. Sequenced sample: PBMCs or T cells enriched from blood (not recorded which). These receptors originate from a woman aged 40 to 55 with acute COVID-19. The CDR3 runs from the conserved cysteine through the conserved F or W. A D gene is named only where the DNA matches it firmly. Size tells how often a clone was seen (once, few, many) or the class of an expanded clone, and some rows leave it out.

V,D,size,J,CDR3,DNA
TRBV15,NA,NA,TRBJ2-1,CATSRSHYSRTRDNEQFF,TGTGCCACCAGCAGATCGCATTACTCCCGGACAAGGGACAATGAGCAGTTCTTC
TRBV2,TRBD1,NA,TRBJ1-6,CASSLSWDRGNSPLHF,TGTGCCAGCAGTTTGTCATGGGACAGGGGGAATTCACCCCTCCACTTT
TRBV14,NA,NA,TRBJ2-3,CASSLVGTDTQYF,TGTGCCAGCAGTCTTGTAGGCACAGATACGCAGTATTTT
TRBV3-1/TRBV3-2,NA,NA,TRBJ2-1,CASSQDDRHEQFF,TGTGCCAGCAGCCAAGATGACAGACACGAGCAGTTCTTC
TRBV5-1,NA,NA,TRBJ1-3,CASSLATGDYSGNTIYF,TGCGCCAGCAGCTTGGCCACGGGGGATTACTCTGGAAACACCATATATTTT
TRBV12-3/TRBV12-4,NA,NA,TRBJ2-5,CASSLDSQETQYF,TGTGCCAGCAGTTTAGACTCCCAAGAGACCCAGTACTTC
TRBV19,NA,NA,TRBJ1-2,CASSTTGSLYGYTF,TGTGCCAGTAGTACGACAGGATCACTCTATGGCTACACCTTC
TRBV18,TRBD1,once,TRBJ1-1,CASSPFGQGLNTEAFF,TGTGCCAGCTCACCCTTCGGACAGGGCTTAAACACTGAAGCTTTCTTT
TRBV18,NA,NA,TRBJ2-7,CASSPRPQGNLGEQYF,TGTGCCAGCTCACCACGTCCGCAGGGGAATTTGGGGGAGCAGTACTTC
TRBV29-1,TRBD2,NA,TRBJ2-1,CSATSFFYNEQFF,TGCAGCGCGACTAGCTTTTTTTACAATGAGCAGTTCTTC
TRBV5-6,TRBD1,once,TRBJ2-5,CASSLFGTGDLETQYF,TGTGCCAGCAGCTTGTTCGGGACAGGGGATTTAGAGACCCAGTACTTC
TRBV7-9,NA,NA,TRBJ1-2,CASRDTANYGYTF,TGTGCCAGCAGGGACACCGCTAACTATGGCTACACCTTC
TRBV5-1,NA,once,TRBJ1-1,CASSFGGENTEAFF,TGCGCCAGCAGCTTTGGGGGCGAAAACACTGAAGCTTTCTTT
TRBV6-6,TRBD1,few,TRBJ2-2,CASSRIRDRVTGELFF,TGTGCCAGCAGTCGAATACGGGACAGGGTCACCGGGGAGCTGTTTTTT
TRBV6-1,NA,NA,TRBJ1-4,CASSEGGQNEKLFF,TGTGCCAGCAGTGAAGGGGGGCAGAATGAAAAACTGTTTTTT
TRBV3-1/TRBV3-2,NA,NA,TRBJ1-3,CASSQGLLLGNTIYF,TGTGCCAGCAGCCAAGGACTTCTTCTCGGAAACACCATATATTTT
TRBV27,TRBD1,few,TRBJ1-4,CASSPRTGLINEKLFF,TGTGCCAGCAGTCCAAGGACAGGGCTAATTAATGAAAAACTGTTTTTT
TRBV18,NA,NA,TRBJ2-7,CASSPMRDFTYEQYF,TGTGCCAGCTCACCTATGCGGGACTTCACCTACGAGCAGTACTTC
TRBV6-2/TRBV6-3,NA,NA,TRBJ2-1,CASSPLRDSSYNEQFF,TGTGCCAGCAGTCCATTGAGGGACTCTTCGTACAATGAGCAGTTCTTC
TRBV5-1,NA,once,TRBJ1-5,CASSFERNQPQHF,TGCGCCAGCAGCTTTGAGAGGAATCAGCCCCAGCATTTT
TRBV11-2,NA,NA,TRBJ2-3,CASSPALGGNTDTQYF,TGTGCCAGCAGCCCCGCCCTAGGCGGGAACACAGATACGCAGTATTTT
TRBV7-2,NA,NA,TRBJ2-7,CASSSVPSYEQYF,TGTGCCAGCAGCTCGGTTCCCTCCTACGAGCAGTACTTC
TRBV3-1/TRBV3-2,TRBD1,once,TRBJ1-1,CASSQGQSVNTEAFF,TGTGCCAGCAGCCAGGGACAGAGCGTGAACACTGAAGCTTTCTTT
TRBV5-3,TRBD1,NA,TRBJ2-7,CARSSIPTQGAVYEQYF,TGTGCCAGAAGCTCAATTCCTACCCAGGGGGCGGTGTACGAGCAGTACTTC
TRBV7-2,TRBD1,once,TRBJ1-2,CASSARQTGGYGYTF,TGTGCCAGCAGCGCTCGGCAGACAGGGGGCTATGGCTACACCTTC
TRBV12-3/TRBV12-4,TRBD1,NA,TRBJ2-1,CASSRDSFEQFF,TGTGCCAGCAGCAGGGACAGCTTTGAGCAGTTCTTC
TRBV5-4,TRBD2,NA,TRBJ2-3,CASSPRITSGRDTQYF,TGTGCCAGCAGCCCCCGAATAACTAGCGGGAGAGATACGCAGTATTTT
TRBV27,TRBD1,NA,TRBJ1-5,CASSSRTGISNQPQHF,TGTGCCAGCAGTTCCCGGACAGGGATTAGCAATCAGCCCCAGCATTTT
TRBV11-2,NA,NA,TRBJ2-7,CASSLAPGTAYEQYF,TGTGCCAGCAGCTTAGCCCCAGGTACGGCCTACGAGCAGTACTTC
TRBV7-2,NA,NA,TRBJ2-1,CASSSTKLETVEQFF,TGTGCCAGCAGCTCAACTAAACTAGAGACGGTTGAGCAGTTCTTC
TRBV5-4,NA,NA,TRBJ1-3,CASSLLSGNTIYF,TGTGCCAGCAGCTTGCTCTCTGGAAACACCATATATTTT
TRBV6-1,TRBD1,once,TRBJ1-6,CASRTGYDSPLHF,TGTGCCAGTCGGACAGGCTATGATTCACCCCTCCACTTT
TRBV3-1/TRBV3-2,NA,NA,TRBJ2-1,CASSQDGGGPYNEQFF,TGTGCCAGCAGCCAAGATGGGGGGGGCCCCTACAATGAGCAGTTCTTC
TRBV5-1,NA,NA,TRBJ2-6,CASSYSGLGPGANVLTF,TGCGCCAGCAGCTATAGCGGCCTCGGGCCTGGGGCCAACGTCCTGACTTTC
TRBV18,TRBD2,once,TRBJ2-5,CASSPLSGSSQETQYF,TGTGCCAGCTCACCACTGAGCGGGAGTTCCCAAGAGACCCAGTACTTC
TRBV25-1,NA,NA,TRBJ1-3,CASSVYGSGNTIYF,TGTGCCAGCAGTGTCTACGGCTCTGGAAACACCATATATTTT
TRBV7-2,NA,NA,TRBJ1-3,CASSLAAAGGNTIYF,TGTGCCAGCAGCTTAGCGGCCGCCGGGGGGAACACCATATATTTT
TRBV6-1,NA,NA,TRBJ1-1,CASRAYTAEAFF,TGTGCCAGCAGAGCCTATACAGCTGAAGCTTTCTTT
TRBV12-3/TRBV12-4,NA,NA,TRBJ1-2,CASSFTGYGGYTF,TGTGCCAGCAGCTTTACAGGGTACGGTGGCTACACCTTC
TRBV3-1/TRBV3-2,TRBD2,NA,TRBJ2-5,CASSRLAGGFGETQYF,TGTGCCAGCAGCCGATTAGCGGGAGGGTTTGGGGAGACCCAGTACTTC
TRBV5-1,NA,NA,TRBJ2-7,CASSFLGGWETYEQYF,TGCGCCAGCAGCTTCCTCGGCGGGTGGGAGACCTACGAGCAGTACTTC
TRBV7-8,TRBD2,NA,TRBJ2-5,CASSLVAGGLWVETQYF,TGTGCCAGCAGCTTAGTAGCGGGGGGCCTCTGGGTGGAGACCCAGTACTTC
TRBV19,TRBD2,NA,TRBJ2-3,CASSSMLASGSTDTQYF,TGTGCCAGTAGTTCGATGTTGGCTAGCGGGAGCACAGATACGCAGTATTTT
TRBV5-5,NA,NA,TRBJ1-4,CASSLAPSGGANEKLFF,TGTGCCAGCAGCTTGGCTCCCTCTGGAGGGGCTAATGAAAAACTGTTTTTT
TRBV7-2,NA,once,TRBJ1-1,CASSLEYSNTEAFF,TGTGCCAGCAGCCTTGAGTACAGCAACACTGAAGCTTTCTTT
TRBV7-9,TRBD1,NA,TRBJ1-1,CASSGEQGRYTEAFF,TGTGCCAGCAGCGGGGAACAGGGGCGGTACACTGAAGCTTTCTTT
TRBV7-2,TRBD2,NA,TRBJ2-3,CASSLGAGGGDTQYF,TGTGCCAGCAGCCTGGGGGCGGGGGGGGGAGATACGCAGTATTTT
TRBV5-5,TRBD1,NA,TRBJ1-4,CASSWTGGNEKLFF,TGTGCCAGCAGCTGGACAGGAGGAAATGAAAAACTGTTTTTT
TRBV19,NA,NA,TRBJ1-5,CATSGQNFNQPQHF,TGTGCCACCTCTGGACAGAACTTCAATCAGCCCCAGCATTTT
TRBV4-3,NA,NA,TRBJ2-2,CASSQDRDLGTGELFF,TGCGCCAGCAGCCAAGACAGGGATCTGGGCACCGGGGAGCTGTTTTTT